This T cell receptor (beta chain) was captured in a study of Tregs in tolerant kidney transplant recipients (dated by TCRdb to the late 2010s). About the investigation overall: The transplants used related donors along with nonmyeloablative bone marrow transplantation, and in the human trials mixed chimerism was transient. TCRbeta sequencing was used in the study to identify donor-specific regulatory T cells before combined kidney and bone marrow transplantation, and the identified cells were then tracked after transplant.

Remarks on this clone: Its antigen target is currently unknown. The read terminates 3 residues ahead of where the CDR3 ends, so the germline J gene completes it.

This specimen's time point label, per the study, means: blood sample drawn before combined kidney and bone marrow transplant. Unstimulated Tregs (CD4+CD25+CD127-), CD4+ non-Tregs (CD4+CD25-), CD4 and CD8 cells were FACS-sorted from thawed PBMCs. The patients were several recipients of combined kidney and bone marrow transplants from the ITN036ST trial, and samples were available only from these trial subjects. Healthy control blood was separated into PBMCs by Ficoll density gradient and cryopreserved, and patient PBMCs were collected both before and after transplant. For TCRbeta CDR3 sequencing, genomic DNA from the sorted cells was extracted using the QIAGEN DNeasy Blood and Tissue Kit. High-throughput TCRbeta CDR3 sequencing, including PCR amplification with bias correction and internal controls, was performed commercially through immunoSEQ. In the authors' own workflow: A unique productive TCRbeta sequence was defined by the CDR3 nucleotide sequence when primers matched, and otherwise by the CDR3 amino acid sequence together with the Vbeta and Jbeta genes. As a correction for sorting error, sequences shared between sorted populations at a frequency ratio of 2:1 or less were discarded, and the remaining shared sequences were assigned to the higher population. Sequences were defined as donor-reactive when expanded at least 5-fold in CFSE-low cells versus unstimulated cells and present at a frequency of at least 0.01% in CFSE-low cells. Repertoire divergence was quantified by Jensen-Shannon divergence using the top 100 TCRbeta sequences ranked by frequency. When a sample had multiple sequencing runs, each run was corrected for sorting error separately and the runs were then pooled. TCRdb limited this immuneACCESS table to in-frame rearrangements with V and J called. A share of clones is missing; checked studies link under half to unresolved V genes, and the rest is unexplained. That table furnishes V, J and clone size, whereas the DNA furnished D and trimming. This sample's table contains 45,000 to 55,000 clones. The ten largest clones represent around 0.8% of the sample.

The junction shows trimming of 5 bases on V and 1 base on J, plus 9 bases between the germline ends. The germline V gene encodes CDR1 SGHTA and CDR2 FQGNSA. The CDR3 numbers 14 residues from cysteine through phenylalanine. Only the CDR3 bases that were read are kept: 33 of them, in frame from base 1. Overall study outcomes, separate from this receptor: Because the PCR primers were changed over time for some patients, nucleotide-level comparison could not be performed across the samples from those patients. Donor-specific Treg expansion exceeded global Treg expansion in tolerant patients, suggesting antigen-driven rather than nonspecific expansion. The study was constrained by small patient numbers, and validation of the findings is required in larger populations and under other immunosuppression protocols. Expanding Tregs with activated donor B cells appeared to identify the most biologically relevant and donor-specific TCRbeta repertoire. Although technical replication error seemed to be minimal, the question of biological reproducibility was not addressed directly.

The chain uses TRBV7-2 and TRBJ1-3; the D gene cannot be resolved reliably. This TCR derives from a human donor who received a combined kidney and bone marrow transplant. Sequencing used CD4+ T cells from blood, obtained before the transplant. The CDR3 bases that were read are TGTGCCAGCAGCCAAGCCCCTTCTGGAAACACC. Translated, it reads CASSQAPSGNT. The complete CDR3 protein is CASSQAPSGNTIYF.